Listed below are T cell receptor beta chains from one sample, sequenced in a study of blood T cells in healthy people across ages. TCRdb fed the 5' RACE reads into MiXCR, producing one record per CDR3 protein. The table has some 1.5 million distinct CDR3 sequences, roughly 27% seen once. The specimen was blood. These receptors all stem from a woman aged 25 to 39 in good health. CDR3s include the opening cysteine and the closing phenylalanine or tryptophan. D genes are given only for firm matches. Some rows have no size entry. The others give once, few or many, or a class for an expanded clone.

>NA|TRBV20-1|TRBD1|TRBJ1-4|14
TGCAGTGCGCGTACAGGGGTGGCGGGAGAAAAACTGTTTTTT
CSARTGVAGEKLFF
>many|TRBV12-3/TRBV12-4|NA|TRBJ2-3|13
TGTGCCAGCAGTCCTTACAGGGCCGATACGCAGTATTTT
CASSPYRADTQYF
>many|TRBV7-7|NA|TRBJ2-5|13
TGTGCCAGCAGCTTAGGAAACAGGGAGACCCAGTACTTC
CASSLGNRETQYF
>NA|TRBV5-1|TRBD1|TRBJ2-2|14
TGCGCCAGCAGCCCGACAGGGGCGGCCGGGGAGCTGTTTTTT
CASSPTGAAGELFF
>once|TRBV10-3|TRBD2|TRBJ2-1|14
TGTGCCATCCCTAGGGGCGGGAGGGACGATGAGCAGTTCTTC
CAIPRGGRDDEQFF
>NA|TRBV18|TRBD2|TRBJ2-1|15
TGTGCCAGCTCTGGGTTGAGCGGGAGTTTGGATGAGCAGTTCTTC
CASSGLSGSLDEQFF
>NA|TRBV12-3/TRBV12-4|TRBD1|TRBJ2-1|18
TGTGCCAGCAGTTTTGGAGCGGTGGACAGGGTCCCCAATAATGAGCAGTTCTTC
CASSFGAVDRVPNNEQFF
>NA|TRBV5-1|NA|TRBJ2-3|17
TGCGCCAGCAGCTTCCTCTTGGACACAAACGGCGCAGATACGCAGTATTTT
CASSFLLDTNGADTQYF
>NA|TRBV28|NA|TRBJ2-3|17
TGTGCCAGCAGTTTAAGATCTTGGGGCAGGAGGGCAGATACGCAGTATTTT
CASSLRSWGRRADTQYF
>NA|TRBV10-3|NA|TRBJ2-3|14
TGTGCCATCGATAGGGACACCCGCGCAGATACGCAGTATTTT
CAIDRDTRADTQYF
>few|TRBV4-1|NA|TRBJ1-4|15
TGCGCCAGCAGCAAGAGGGGGGGCACGAATGAAAAACTGTTTTTT
CASSKRGGTNEKLFF
>few|TRBV7-2|NA|TRBJ2-5|14
TGTGCCAGCAGCAGGAAGGCGGCTTCAGAGACCCAGTACTTC
CASSRKAASETQYF
>NA|TRBV28|NA|TRBJ1-4|14
TGTGCCAGCAGTCATACGTCCGGCGGGGAAAAACTGTTTTTT
CASSHTSGGEKLFF
>many|TRBV18|NA|TRBJ2-5|16
TGTGCCAGCTCACCAGCCATCGACAGTGTTCTGGAGACCCAGTACTTC
CASSPAIDSVLETQYF
>NA|TRBV20-1|TRBD2|TRBJ2-1|20
TGCAGTGCTAGTAGTCTAGCGGGAGGGCCACTCGGTGCGTCCTACAATGAGCAGTTCTTC
CSASSLAGGPLGASYNEQFF
>NA|TRBV11-2|NA|TRBJ2-2|15
TGTGCCAGCACCACGACCTTAGTCCGGACCGGGGAGCTGTTTTTT
CASTTTLVRTGELFF
>NA|TRBV28|TRBD1|TRBJ1-5|15
TGTGCCAGCAGTTTAGACCTAGGACAGGGTCAGCCCCAGCATTTT
CASSLDLGQGQPQHF
>NA|TRBV7-2|TRBD1|TRBJ2-7|15
TGTGCCAGCAGCTTAGCCGGGACAGTAGCCCACGAGCAGTACTTC
CASSLAGTVAHEQYF
>few|TRBV21-1|NA|TRBJ2-1|16
TGTGCCAGCAGCTGGACTAGCGGGACCTCCTACAATGAGCAGTTCTTC
CASSWTSGTSYNEQFF
>many|TRBV7-2|TRBD2|TRBJ2-3|13
TGTGCCAGCAGCCCCTCGGGGGGAGATACGCAGTATTTT
CASSPSGGDTQYF
>many|TRBV15|NA|TRBJ2-5|15
TGTGCCACCAGCAGAGATCAGGGGGGATTGGAGACCCAGTACTTC
CATSRDQGGLETQYF
>few|TRBV5-1|NA|TRBJ2-5|15
TGCGCCAGCAGCTTGGCGGGGCGGAGGCAAGAGACCCAGTACTTC
CASSLAGRRQETQYF
>few|TRBV5-1|TRBD1|TRBJ2-1|15
TGCGTCAGCAGGACCGGGGACAGTTTTTACAATGAGCAGTTCTTC
CVSRTGDSFYNEQFF
>NA|TRBV7-9|NA|TRBJ2-1|14
TGTGCCAGCAGCTTCGGTGGCAGATTCAATGAGCAGTTCTTC
CASSFGGRFNEQFF
>once|TRBV4-3|NA|TRBJ1-4|15
TGCGCCAGCAGCCAAACAACAGGAGTTAATGAAAAACTGTTTTTT
CASSQTTGVNEKLFF
>many|TRBV10-3|NA|TRBJ2-5|18
TGTGCCATCAGTGAGTCCATCCGGACCGGGCAGCACCAAGAGACCCAGTACTTC
CAISESIRTGQHQETQYF
>NA|TRBV20-1|NA|TRBJ2-1|13
TGCAGTGCTCGGGTTTTTTCCTACAATGAGCAGTTCTTC
CSARVFSYNEQFF
>many|TRBV20-1|NA|TRBJ1-5|14
TGCAGTGCTAGTGGGGGAGGCAGCAATCAGCCCCAGCATTTT
CSASGGGSNQPQHF
>NA|TRBV28|NA|TRBJ1-1|13
TGTGCCAGCAGTTTAACAGTTGGGCGTGAAGCTTTCTTT
CASSLTVGREAFF
>few|TRBV12-3/TRBV12-4|NA|TRBJ2-5|15
TGTGCCAGCAGTTTGTTTTACCAAGGTTCGGAGACCCAGTACTTC
CASSLFYQGSETQYF
>NA|TRBV20-1|TRBD2|TRBJ2-5|15
TGCAGTGCACCTGATAGCGGGAGGTCTCAAGAGACCCAGTACTTC
CSAPDSGRSQETQYF
>few|TRBV7-2|TRBD2|TRBJ2-2|15
TGTGCCAGCACCGGGACTAGCGGGATTACCGGGGAGCTGTTTTTT
CASTGTSGITGELFF
>once|TRBV7-3|NA|TRBJ2-3|15
TGTGCCAGCAGCTTGGATGTAGGGCCCCCAGATACGCAGTATTTT
CASSLDVGPPDTQYF
>NA|TRBV7-2|TRBD1|TRBJ2-1|16
TGTGCCAGCAGCCCGAGGGGTCGACAGGGGAAGGATGAGCAGTTCTTC
CASSPRGRQGKDEQFF
>NA|TRBV5-1|NA|TRBJ1-1|14
TGCGCCAGCAGCTTGGAGGACAGCTACACTGAAGCTTTCTTT
CASSLEDSYTEAFF
>few|TRBV7-2|NA|TRBJ2-2|16
TGTGCCAGCAGCCGCGAGGGGGGGACTCTCACCGGGGAGCTGTTTTTT
CASSREGGTLTGELFF
>NA|TRBV12-3/TRBV12-4|TRBD2|TRBJ2-3|16
TGTGCCAGCAGAGATACTAGCGGGGGGGCCCCAGATACGCAGTATTTT
CASRDTSGGAPDTQYF
>many|TRBV20-1|TRBD2|TRBJ2-7|13
TGCAGTGCTAGAGATTCGGGGGGGTACGAGCAGTACTTC
CSARDSGGYEQYF
>few|TRBV24-1|TRBD2|TRBJ2-1|15
TGTGCCACCAGTGGGGGACTAGCGGCGAACAATGAGCAGTTCTTC
CATSGGLAANNEQFF
>many|TRBV6-6|NA|TRBJ2-5|15
TGTGCCAGCAGTTTCGCCGGAACCGGAGGGGAGACCCAGTACTTC
CASSFAGTGGETQYF
>many|TRBV5-1|TRBD1|TRBJ2-5|12
TGCGCCAGACTGACAGGGGAAGAGACCCAGTACTTC
CARLTGEETQYF
>few|TRBV5-1|TRBD2|TRBJ2-1|16
TGCGCCAGCAGCCGCGGATCGGCTAGCGGGGGGGGTGAGCAGTTCTTC
CASSRGSASGGGEQFF
>NA|TRBV30|NA|TRBJ1-1|12
TGTGCGGTAACTAGGGGTGCCGCTGAAGCTTTCTTT
CAVTRGAAEAFF
>NA|TRBV20-1|NA|TRBJ2-1|14
TGCAGTGCTAGACCTGAAAGGGTCTACAATGAGCAGTTCTTC
CSARPERVYNEQFF
>few|TRBV28|NA|TRBJ2-3|12
TGTGCCAGCAGTTTACGACTTGGGGCGCAGTATTTT
CASSLRLGAQYF
>few|TRBV5-1|TRBD1|TRBJ1-2|13
TGCGCCAGCAGCTGGACAGGGAATAATGGCTACACCTTC
CASSWTGNNGYTF
>many|TRBV15|NA|TRBJ1-2|16
TGTGCCACCAGCTACCCCGTCCAGCCCGCTAACTATGGCTACACCTTC
CATSYPVQPANYGYTF
>few|TRBV12-3/TRBV12-4|TRBD1|TRBJ2-5|14
TGTGCCAGCAGGGCGCCGGGACAGGGGGCTTGGGTGTACTTC
CASRAPGQGAWVYF
>NA|TRBV20-1|NA|TRBJ1-1|13
TGCAGTGCTCCCAGGGGAGGGGACACTGAAGCTTTCTTT
CSAPRGGDTEAFF
>NA|TRBV7-2|TRBD2|TRBJ2-1|17
TGTGCCAGCAGCTTAGATAGGACTAGCGGGAGGGCGAATGAGCAGTTCTTC
CASSLDRTSGRANEQFF
>many|TRBV29-1|NA|TRBJ2-4|16
TGCAGCGTTGTCGAGCGTGGGGGCTTAGCCAAAAACATTCAGTACTTC
CSVVERGGLAKNIQYF
>few|TRBV7-2|NA|TRBJ1-1|14
TGTGCCAGCAGCCATGTCAGGGTTGGCACTGAAGCTTTCTTT
CASSHVRVGTEAFF
>few|TRBV29-1|TRBD1|TRBJ1-1|16
TGCAGCGTTGAAACCGGGACAGGGGGCTTCGACACTGAAGCTTTCTTT
CSVETGTGGFDTEAFF
>NA|TRBV20-1|NA|TRBJ1-5|14
TGCAGTGCTAGAGGCGGGTTGGGTTATCAGCCCCAGCATTTT
CSARGGLGYQPQHF
>few|TRBV28|NA|TRBJ2-7|14
TGTGCCAGTAAAACCTCGGACTATACCTACGAGCAGTACTTC
CASKTSDYTYEQYF
>NA|TRBV5-1|NA|TRBJ2-7|14
TGCGCCAGCAGCGGAGGTAGAAGAAACGACGAGCAGTACTTC
CASSGGRRNDEQYF
>many|TRBV5-1|TRBD2|TRBJ2-1|15
TGCGCCAGCAGCCTTTCCAGCGGGGTAAACAATGAGCAGTTCTTC
CASSLSSGVNNEQFF
>NA|TRBV12-3/TRBV12-4|NA|TRBJ2-7|14
TGTGCCAGCAGGTCCGGGTCCCACTCCTACGAGCAGTACTTC
CASRSGSHSYEQYF
>few|TRBV10-3|NA|TRBJ2-3|13
TGTGCCATCAGCGAGGACAGCACAGATACGCAGTATTTT
CAISEDSTDTQYF
>few|TRBV4-3|NA|TRBJ2-7|15
TGCGCCAGCAGCCAAGATGTAGCACGGCTCTACGAGCAGTACTTC
CASSQDVARLYEQYF